A single sample gave rise to the 8 T cell receptor beta chains below, sequenced in a study of cytomegalovirus exposure and HLA in healthy donors. Amplification used 60 Vbeta primers and 13 Jbeta primers. Method: immunoSEQ multiplex PCR; TCRdb's copy keeps in-frame clones and lacks some. The sample lists about 190,000 clones; approximately 75% were seen once. Sequences were obtained from PBMCs. These receptors came from a man aged 25 to 40 in good health and CMV-seropositive.

To note about this clone: In the same sample, other DNA sequences code for this CDR3. The J gene is TRBJ2-4, the V gene TRBV2, with 7 bases matching TRBD2. J lost 0 bases, V lost 3 bases, and 5 bases had no gene match. The CDR3 length is 16 residues. Germline assignment: CDR1 SNHLY and CDR2 FYNNEI. This chain's CDR3 is CASSDGGNLAKNIQYF. The DNA of the CDR3 is TGTGCCAGCAGTGACGGGGGGAACCTAGCCAAAAACATTCAGTACTTC. Full variable domain (remainder filled in from reference TRBV2 and TRBJ2-4): EPEVTQTPSHQVTQMGQEVILRCVPISNHLYFYWYRQILGQKVEFLVSFYNNEISEKSEIFDDQFSVERPDGSNFTLKIRSTKLEDSAMYFCASSDGGNLAKNIQYFGAGTRLSVL.

The V call is TRBV6-1, the J call TRBJ2-5; 9 bases align to TRBD1. The J call is uncertain, as TRBJ2-7 better fits the DNA end. This CDR3 contains 14 residues. Germline CDR1 is MNHNS and CDR2 is SASEGT. CDR3: CASSRDRVKDEQYF. The CDR3 DNA reads as TGTGCCAGCAGTCGGGACAGGGTGAAGGACGAGCAGTACTTC.

J is TRBJ1-4 and V is TRBV18; TRBD1 matches 7 bases. The germline V gene encodes CDR1 KGHSH and CDR2 LQKENI. CDR3 size: 15 residues. Trimming took 6 bases from V and 0 from J; bases not matched to a gene: 4. For the CDR3, the DNA is TGTGCCAGCTCTCGGGACAGATCAACTAATGAAAAACTGTTTTTT. It codes for CASSRDRSTNEKLFF.

The rearrangement joins TRBV7-2 to TRBJ2-7, with D unclear. Trimming left V 6 bases short and J 4 bases short, with 7 bases between. This CDR3 has 11 residues. CDR1 and CDR2 (germline): SGHTA, FQGNSA. For the CDR3, the DNA is TGTGCCAGCAGAAGAGAGTACGAGCAGTACTTC. Translated, it gives CASRREYEQYF.

The chain combines TRBV6-1 with TRBJ1-1; 9 bases fit TRBD1. Germline CDR1 MNHNS, CDR2 SASEGT. The CDR3 runs 14 residues. V gave up 8 bases and J gave up 4 bases; unmatched junction bases: 8. Here the CDR3 reads CASGLGTGFTEAFF. The CDR3 nucleotides read TGTGCCAGCGGTCTGGGGACAGGGTTCACTGAAGCTTTCTTT.

The chain joins TRBV30 to TRBJ1-2; D is possibly TRBD1 (5 bases). Trimming stripped 2 bases from V and 5 bases from J, with 6 bases between. The CDR3 length is 11 residues. Germline CDR1 and CDR2: GTSNPN and SVGIG (reference sequence). The CDR3 coding sequence is TGTGCCTGGAGTCGGGGGTATGGCTACACCTTC. Translating gives CAWSRGYGYTF. Supplemented by reference TRBV30 and TRBJ1-2, the full variable domain reads SQTIHQWPATLVQPVGSPLSLECTVEGTSNPNLYWYRQAAGRGLQLLFYSVGIGQISSEVPQNLSASRPQDRQFILSSKKLLLSDSGFYLCAWSRGYGYTFGSGTRLTVV.

V is TRBV11-2 and J is TRBJ2-7, with D perhaps matching TRBD1 (7 bases). Germline V CDR1 and CDR2: SGHAT, FQNNGV. V was shortened by 5 bases and J by 3 bases, with 20 bases between the two germline ends. This CDR3 spans 16 amino acids. CDR3 amino acids: CASSRIGAGGNYEQYF. The DNA of the CDR3 is TGTGCCAGCAGCCGGATCGGGGCAGGGGGGAACTACGAGCAGTACTTC.

This clone was seen once. The chain has TRBV6-1 and TRBJ2-3; TRBD2 matches 11 bases. CDR1 is MNHNS, CDR2 SASEGT, per germline. V lost 1 base, J lost 1 base, and 1 base stayed unmatched. CDR3 length: 16 amino acids. CDR3 sequence: CASSEVLAGGTDTQYF. CDR3 DNA sequence: TGTGCCAGCAGTGAAGTACTAGCGGGGGGCACAGATACGCAGTATTTT.